This T cell receptor (beta chain) originates from a study of beta chain features in type 1 diabetes (dated by TCRdb to 2016 to 2018). About the full investigation: Mean age, gender distribution, total cell number and subset yield did not differ between patients and healthy donors. A total of about 100,000,000 sorted cells were examined across all samples, and RNA yield correlated strongly with the number of cells per subset. In the study, recently diagnosed type 1 diabetes patients and matched healthy donors were compared on the TCRB repertoires of their sorted circulating CD4+ T cell subsets. Whereas all 30 or so donors provided naive and central memory subsets, regulatory and stem cell-like memory subsets were isolated from just 8 patients and roughly 8 healthy donors. Study-wide findings and limitations: Sequencing cDNA rather than genomic DNA could over-represent highly expressing activated cells, although activation and CD3 levels did not differ between groups. PCR may preferentially amplify shorter templates, but because patient and control samples were amplified and corrected together, any resulting skew would affect both groups equally. Fewer insertions and more nucleotide deletions at VDJ recombination sites were observed in patients with type 1 diabetes, implying thymic rearrangement abnormalities. Because small numbers of individuals were included in the HLA sub-analyses, any influence of HLA type on TCRB rearrangement was left unresolved. In all four CD4+ subsets, TCRB CDR3 length was moderately but significantly shorter in type 1 diabetes patients. Naive, central memory and regulatory TCRB repertoires appeared to be more similar among patients than among healthy donors.

A few counts support this clone. The antigen this receptor binds is unknown. Nothing much larger sits one base from this clone, and base qualities are not available. The junction shows trimming of 4 bases on V and 10 bases on J, plus 8 bases between the germline ends. The CDR3 sequence holds 11 residues, the cysteine and phenylalanine included. Kept here is only the CDR3 DNA, which spans 33 bases and is read in frame from base 1. The germline V gene sets CDR1 to SNHLY and CDR2 to FYNNEI. The entire isolated RNA was reverse transcribed using the High Capacity cDNA Reverse Transcription Kit, and thus expressed TCRB transcripts were sequenced. Survey-depth immunoSEQ sequencing was performed on stem cell-like memory T cell samples, with an average of roughly 930,000 total reads per sample. Sorted cells were lysed in RLT buffer, and RNA was extracted using DNase-treated RNeasy Micro or Mini kits according to cell number. To prevent cross-contamination, each cell subset was processed individually, whereas patient and healthy donor samples were processed jointly. TCRB sequences were amplified from cDNA with the immunoSEQ multiplex PCR, producing 87-bp fragments spanning the CDR3 region. Sequencing of the amplicons was done on the Illumina HiSeq platform. The authors' analysis ran thus. PCR bias was computationally corrected using synthetic template baselines, reads within Hamming distance 2 were collapsed, and singletons that could not be merged were discarded. Reads were aligned against IMGT to assign V, D and J genes, CDR3 length and insertions or deletions at six rearrangement sites. Clonotype counts were normalized to sorted cell number within each subset before computing true diversity and Gini coefficients with the tcR R package. Repertoire sharing was quantified using the overlap coefficient calculated on TCRB nucleotide sequences. The source is immuneACCESS, and TCRdb retained only in-frame sequences with V and J called. Part of the clones is not carried over; for the studies checked, unresolved V genes explain less than half of this, and the remainder is unexplained. V and J calls and clone size are as listed in that table; D and trimming were resolved from the DNA. Here the sample has tens of thousands of clones; roughly 31% occur a single time. Approximately 0.45% of the sample rests with the top ten.

A single peripheral blood draw of about 116 mL on average was collected from each donor into heparinised tubes. A BD FACSAria II and a panel including CD45RO, CCR7, CD25, CD127, CD95 and CD27 were used to sort naive, central memory, regulatory and stem cell-like memory CD4+ T cells. Every sorted population had a purity above 95%. PBMCs were isolated right away by Lymphoprep density gradient centrifugation and were stained directly, without culture. So that batch effects would be minimized, each experiment stained and sorted samples in pairs, pairing one healthy donor with one patient. The TCR originated in a woman younger than 35 in good health. Recombination joined TRBV2 with TRBJ2-1; 5 matching bases give a weak D call of TRBD2. Sequenced material: stem cell memory CD4+ T cells from blood. According to the study, the label for this sample's cell subset or site signals: stem cell-like memory CD4+ T cells. Here is the DNA: TGTGCCAGCAGTGGAGGGCGAGAGCAGTTCTTC. Translated, this is CASSGGREQFF.